The T cell receptor (beta chain) described here comes from a study of memory CD4+ T cells and cytomegalovirus serostatus. The overall study: Of the healthy Belgian adults, 9 or 10 were CMV seropositive and 24 seronegative.

Clones were sequenced by immunoSEQ multiplex PCR, and TCRdb holds only the in-frame ones, with some missing. The table lists under 50,000 clones, around 74% of them singletons. Single viable CD3+CD4+CD8-CD45RO+ cells were sorted as the memory CD4+ T cells. The CDR3 is 17 residues long. CDR1 SGHRS and CDR2 YFSETQ come from the germline V gene. The V and J ends lost 3 bases and 1 base, in that order; junction bases with no gene match: 9. Worth noting for this clone: Its antigen is not known.

Points from the study as a whole: Each of 67 CMV-associated TCRbeta sequences occurred in one to five individuals.

The sequenced sample consisted of memory CD4+ T cells from blood. This TCR came from an adult in good health and CMV-seropositive. The gene calls are TRBV5-1 and TRBJ2-7, with TRBD2 matching over 11 bases. This CDR3 is CASSSWETSGASYEQYF. The CDR3 DNA sequence: TGCGCCAGCAGCTCATGGGAGACTAGCGGGGCTTCCTACGAGCAGTACTTC.